This T cell receptor (beta chain) was observed in a study of T cell repertoires in cytomegalovirus infection. Study as a whole: Public TCR beta signatures were indicative of both CMV infection and a matching HLA type. Whole-study results and caveats: Clonotypes of TCR beta that were HLA-C-restricted and CMV-specific dominated the ex vivo response.

With 0 bases removed from V and 5 bases from J, the gap between germline ends came to 10 bases. This CDR3 region has 14 residues. Germline loops: CDR1 MNHEY, CDR2 SVGAGI. The table lists this clonotype with a few counts. Its antigen is as yet unknown. TCRdb recomputed calls from the reads with MiXCR, one row per CDR3 protein. The table has nearly 650,000 distinct CDR3 sequences, 20% to 25% seen once. Sequenced input: CD8+ T cells from PBMCs. This receptor was obtained from a human donor in good health (CMV status not recorded). Some clones in this sample may be carry-over from other donors' samples. The chain combines TRBV6-5 with TRBJ2-5; perhaps TRBD2 as D (5 bases). The CDR3 loop reads CASSYSPGSETQYF. In DNA form, the CDR3 reads TGTGCCAGCAGTTACTCCCCGGGGTCGGAGACCCAGTACTTC.